These T cell receptor beta chains were read from a single sample in a study of beta chain features in type 1 diabetes. TCRdb's table, derived via immunoSEQ multiplex PCR, lists solely in-frame clones and lacks some. The profile shows roughly 260,000 clones, 20% of them singletons. Sequences were obtained from naive CD4+ T cells from blood. These receptors originate from a woman aged 40 to 50 with type 1 diabetes. CDR3s include the opening cysteine and the closing phenylalanine or tryptophan. Each record gives: J gene, V gene, clone size, D gene, CDR3 DNA, CDR3 protein. The D gene is left open where the match is weak. Some rows mark clone size as missing; the rest say once, few, many or name a class of expanded clone.

TRBJ2-1 TRBV4-2 - - TGTGCCAGCAGCCAAGAGGGAACAGGGAGGGGAACTGAGCAGTTCTTC CASSQEGTGRGTEQFF
TRBJ2-1 TRBV28 few TRBD2 TGTGCCAGCAGTTCGGCCGCTTTGACTAGCGGGAGAGGGGGAGGGGGTGAGCAGTTCTTC CASSSAALTSGRGGGGEQFF
TRBJ2-1 TRBV7-2 few TRBD2 TGTGCCAGCAGCCTCTGGACTAGCGGCCCCTACAATGAGCAGTTCTTC CASSLWTSGPYNEQFF
TRBJ2-1 TRBV4-3 few - TGCGCCAGCAGCCAGTTGTCCCGGAGACGGTACAATGAGCAGTTCTTC CASSQLSRRRYNEQFF
TRBJ1-2 TRBV9 - TRBD1 TGTGCCAGCAGCGGGAGGGACTGGGACAGCTATGGCTACACCTTC CASSGRDWDSYGYTF
TRBJ2-6 TRBV28 few TRBD1 TGTGCCAGCAGTTCTGGACAGGGGGCAGCCGGGGGGGCCAACGTCCTGACTTTC CASSSGQGAAGGANVLTF
TRBJ2-4 TRBV2 - TRBD1 TGTGCCAGCAGTGAGGGACAGTCAAACATTCAGTACTTC CASSEGQSNIQYF
TRBJ1-1 TRBV23-1 few TRBD1 TGCGCCAGCAGTCACCTTCGGGACAGGGGCACTGAAGCTTTCTTT CASSHLRDRGTEAFF
TRBJ1-1 TRBV9 few - TGTGCCAGCAGCGTCGTTCTAGGGAACACTGAAGCTTTCTTT CASSVVLGNTEAFF
TRBJ2-5 TRBV2 - - TGTGCCGGGGGAAGTAGCGGCGAGGGAGTTCGGACCCAGTACTTC CAGGSSGEGVRTQYF
TRBJ2-1 TRBV9 - - TGTGCCAGCAGCCAAAGTCAAAGCAGGGGCTGGAATGAGCAGTTCTTC CASSQSQSRGWNEQFF
TRBJ1-2 TRBV29-1 - TRBD1 TGCAGCGTTGAGAGGACAGGTGGCTACACCTTC CSVERTGGYTF
TRBJ1-2 TRBV2 - - TGTGCCAGCAGGTTTGACAATAACTATGGCTACACCTTC CASRFDNNYGYTF
TRBJ1-3 TRBV29-1 few - TGCAGCGTTGAAGGGGTTCACAGCTCTGGAAACACCATATATTTT CSVEGVHSSGNTIYF